The 7 T cell receptor beta chains in this list originate from one sample, sequenced in a study of liver allograft versus peripheral blood T cells (dated by TCRdb to about 2020). About the full investigation: The study compared T cell receptor repertoires found within transplanted livers against repertoires in the peripheral blood of liver transplant recipients.

The sequencing machine was an Illumina MiSeq. TCRdb reprocessing: public reads trimmed at Q25 with fastp, clones called with MiXCR, in-frame beta chains kept. Here each entry gathers all rows of one CDR3 protein and keeps the most common genes and DNA. The sample has some 14,000 distinct CDR3 sequences on record, about 20% of them singletons. The top ten constitute around 5.8% of the sample. These TCRs come from a human patient who had a liver transplant. Because of the transplant, the T cells may be the graft donor's rather than the patient's own.

This clonotype showed up just a few times. The chain uses TRBV30 and TRBJ2-3; TRBD2 might be the D (6 bases). The CDR3 extends over 15 amino acids. Trimming stripped 2 bases from V and 0 bases from J, with 12 bases between. The germline V gene has CDR1 GTSNPN and CDR2 SVGIG (reference sequence). CDR3 loop: CAWSYLSGSTDTQYF. CDR3 in DNA: TGTGCCTGGAGTTACCTCAGCGGGAGCACAGATACGCAGTATTTT.

The sample holds a few counts of this clonotype. The rearrangement links TRBV18 to TRBJ2-2; D not certain. The CDR3 covers 16 residues. Germline V gene sequence: CDR1 KGHSH, CDR2 LQKENI. V gave up 8 bases and J gave up 2 bases, with 18 bases separating them. As DNA, the CDR3 is TGTGCCAGCCCGGGTGGTGCCCGATATAACACCGGGGAGCTGTTTTTT. It specifies CASPGGARYNTGELFF.

The chain combines TRBV30 with TRBJ1-2; no clear D. Germline V gene data show CDR1 as GTSNPN and CDR2 as SVGIG (reference sequence). The CDR3 runs to 13 residues. Trimming pared 0 bases from V and 5 bases from J, leaving 10 bases between. The CDR3 coding sequence is TGTGCCTGGAGTGTAGGGCCAGAGTATGGCTACACCTTC. Protein product: CAWSVGPEYGYTF.

In this sample, this clonotype turned up a few times. V and J are TRBV7-2 and TRBJ2-1, with a tentative D call TRBD2 (6 bases). The germline V gene encodes CDR1 SGHTA and CDR2 FQGNSA. The CDR3 is made up of 15 amino acids. V was pared by 3 bases and J by 7 bases, with 16 bases between. The CDR3 DNA sequence: TGTGCCAGCAGCTTCATAGGGGTTGGGGGGAATGAGCAGTTCTTC. Protein product: CASSFIGVGGNEQFF. The complete variable domain, with remaining parts taken from reference TRBV7-2 and TRBJ2-1, reads GAGVSQSPSNKVTEKGKDVELRCDPISGHTALYWYRQSLGQGLEFLIYFQGNSAPDKSGLPSDRFSAERTGGSVSTLTIQRTQQEDSAVYLCASSFIGVGGNEQFFGPGTRLTVL.

For this clonotype: A much larger clone sits a single nucleotide away, making a read error possible. The chain is built from TRBV29-1 and TRBJ1-1, with a tentative D call TRBD1 (6 bases). The CDR3 consists of 11 residues. Germline V CDR1 and CDR2: SQVTM, ANQGSEA. The CDR3 loop reads CSVSDSTEAYF. Here the CDR3 DNA reads TGCAGCGTCTCGGACAGCACTGAAGCTTACTTT.

This clonotype is deemed large. J is TRBJ1-6 and V is TRBV6-5, with D hard to call. The germline CDR1 and CDR2 sequences are MNHEY and SVGAGI. The CDR3 length is 13 residues. V was trimmed by 6 bases and J by 7 bases, leaving 10 bases between them. CDR3 protein: CASRPRPNSPLHF. CDR3 sequence (DNA): TGTGCCAGCAGACCCCGACCCAATTCACCCCTCCACTTT.

In this sample, this clonotype turned up many times. The V call is TRBV6-2 or TRBV6-3, the J call TRBJ1-5; a possible D gene is TRBD1 (5 bases). The CDR3 loop spans 13 amino acids. Germline CDR1 and CDR2: MNHEY and SVGEGT. V gave up 6 bases and J gave up 5 bases, with 11 bases separating them. The CDR3 DNA sequence: TGTGCCAGCAGGCCAGGGTCCTATCAGCCCCAGCATTTT. Translation gives CASRPGSYQPQHF.